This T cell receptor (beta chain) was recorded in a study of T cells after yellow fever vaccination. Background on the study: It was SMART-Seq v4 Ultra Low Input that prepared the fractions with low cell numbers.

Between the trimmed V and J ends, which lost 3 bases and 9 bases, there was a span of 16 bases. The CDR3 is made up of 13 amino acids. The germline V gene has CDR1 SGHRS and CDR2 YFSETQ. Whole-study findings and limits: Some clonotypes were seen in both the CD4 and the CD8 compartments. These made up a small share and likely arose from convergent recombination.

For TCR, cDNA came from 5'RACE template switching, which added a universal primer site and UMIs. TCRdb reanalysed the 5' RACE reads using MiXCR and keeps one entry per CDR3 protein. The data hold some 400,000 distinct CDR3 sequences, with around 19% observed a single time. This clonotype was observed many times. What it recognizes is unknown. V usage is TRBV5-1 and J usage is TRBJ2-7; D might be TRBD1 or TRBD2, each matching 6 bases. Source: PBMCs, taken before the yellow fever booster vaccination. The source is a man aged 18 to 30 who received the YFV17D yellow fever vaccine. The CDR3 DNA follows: TGCGCCAGCAGCTCAAACAGGGACTTAAGGCAGTACTTC. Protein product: CASSSNRDLRQYF.